Each of the 8 T cell receptor beta chains below was sequenced from the same sample in a study of shared clonotypes between healthy human individuals. Here immunoSEQ multiplex PCR was the method, and the copy in TCRdb shows in-frame clones only, minus some. The sample records more than 550,000 clones, 55% to 75% being singletons. Sequences were obtained from memory CD4+ T cells sorted from blood. The subset here: CD45RA-negative fraction. These receptor sequences come from a woman aged 25-40 years in good health.

This clone turned up a few times. The sample carries other DNA sequences with the same CDR3. J is TRBJ2-7 and V is TRBV7-2; D unresolved. This CDR3 spans 13 amino acids. Trimming pared 6 bases from V and 3 bases from J, leaving 12 bases between. Germline V gives CDR1 SGHTA, CDR2 FQGNSA. CDR3 sequence: CASSLGNNYEQYF. CDR3 DNA sequence: TGTGCCAGCAGTCTAGGGAATAACTACGAGCAGTACTTC.

The chain combines TRBV5-1 with TRBJ2-3; 8 bases are shared with TRBD2. This CDR3 spans 16 amino acids. The V gene's germline CDR1 is SGHRS and CDR2 YFSETQ. J gave up 5 bases and V 3 bases, and 11 bases lay outside the gene matches. The CDR3 DNA reads TGCGCCAGCAGCTCCACTAGCGGTCCAAGGAGAGATACGCAGTATTTT. This sequence encodes CASSSTSGPRRDTQYF.

This chain uses TRBV5-1 with TRBJ2-1; D ambiguous. Trimming pared 5 bases from V and 6 bases from J, leaving 12 bases between. Germline CDR1 and CDR2: SGHRS and YFSETQ. CDR3 size: 13 residues. This CDR3 reads CASSGQVSNEQFF. The DNA for the CDR3 is TGCGCCAGCAGTGGTCAGGTCAGCAATGAGCAGTTCTTC.

The chain uses TRBV5-6 and TRBJ2-2; 8 bases are shared with TRBD1. CDR1 SGHDT and CDR2 YYEEEE come from the germline V gene. The CDR3 is made up of 15 amino acids. Trimming cost V 1 base and J 6 bases; bases outside gene matches: 5. This CDR3 is CASSLRTGSAGELFF. CDR3 sequence (DNA): TGTGCCAGCAGCTTGAGGACAGGGTCAGCCGGGGAGCTGTTTTTT.

This sequence joins TRBV5-6 and TRBJ1-5; the match to TRBD1 covers 9 bases. Germline trimming cut 2 bases from V and 5 bases from J; bases unmatched to any gene: 2. Germline assignment: CDR1 SGHDT and CDR2 YYEEEE. CDR3 length: 14 amino acids. The CDR3 protein is CASSFRQGDQPQHF. In DNA form, the CDR3 reads TGTGCCAGCAGCTTTAGACAGGGGGATCAGCCCCAGCATTTT.

Note on this clone: The identical CDR3 is also encoded by other nucleotide sequences in the sample. V and J are TRBV5-1 and TRBJ2-7, with no clear D. The CDR3 runs 14 residues. Trimming removed 0 bases from V and 3 bases from J, with 10 bases in between. Germline CDR1 reads SGHRS; CDR2 reads YFSETQ. The CDR3 bases are TGCGCCAGCAGCTTGGAAAGTTCCGGCTACGAGCAGTACTTC. This gives the protein CASSLESSGYEQYF.

The CDR3 DNA is TGTGCCAGCAGTTTTCTGAGACAGGGCACCGGGGAGCTGTTTTTT. Amino acids: CASSFLRQGTGELFF. The chain is built from TRBV28 and TRBJ2-2; the match to TRBD1 covers 7 bases. Germline lookup yields CDR1 MDHEN and CDR2 SYDVKM. The CDR3 sequence is 15 residues long. V lost 3 bases and J lost 4; bases outside the gene matches: 5. Combining the CDR3 with reference TRBV28 and TRBJ2-2 gives the whole variable domain DVKVTQSSRYLVKRTGEKVFLECVQDMDHENMFWYRQDPGLGLRLIYFSYDVKMKEKGDIPEGYSVSREKKERFSLILESASTNQTSMYLCASSFLRQGTGELFFGEGSRLTVL.

This sequence joins TRBV2 and TRBJ2-1, with TRBD2 matching over 9 bases. The CDR3 is made up of 14 amino acids. J lost 6 bases, V lost 6 bases, and 6 bases had no gene match. Germline CDR1 and CDR2: SNHLY and FYNNEI. The CDR3 bases are TGTGCCAGCAGGCGGGAGGGTTACGGCAATGAGCAGTTCTTC. Encoded protein: CASRREGYGNEQFF.